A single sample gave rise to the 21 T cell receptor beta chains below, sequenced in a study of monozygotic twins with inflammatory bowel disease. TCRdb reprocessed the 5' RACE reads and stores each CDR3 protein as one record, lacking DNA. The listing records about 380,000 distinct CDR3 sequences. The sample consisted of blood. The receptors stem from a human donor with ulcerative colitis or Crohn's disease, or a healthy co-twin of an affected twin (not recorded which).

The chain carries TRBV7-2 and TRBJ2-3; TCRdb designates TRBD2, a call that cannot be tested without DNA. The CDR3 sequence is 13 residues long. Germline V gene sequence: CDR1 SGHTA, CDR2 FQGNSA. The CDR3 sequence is CASSPRALDTQYF.

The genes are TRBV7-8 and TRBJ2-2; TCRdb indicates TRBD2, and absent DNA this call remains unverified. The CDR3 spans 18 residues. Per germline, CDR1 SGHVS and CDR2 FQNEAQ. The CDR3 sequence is CASSPKLAGDPNTGELFF.

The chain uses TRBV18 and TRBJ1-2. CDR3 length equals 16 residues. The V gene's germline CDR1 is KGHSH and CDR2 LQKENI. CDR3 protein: CASSPAVQLFGYGYTF.

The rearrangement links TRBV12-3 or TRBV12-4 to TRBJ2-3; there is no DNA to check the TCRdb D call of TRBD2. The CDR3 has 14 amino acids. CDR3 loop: CASRSPGTSVTQYF.

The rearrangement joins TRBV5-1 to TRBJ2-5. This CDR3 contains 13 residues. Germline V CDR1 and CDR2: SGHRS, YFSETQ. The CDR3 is CASSWEIGETQYF.

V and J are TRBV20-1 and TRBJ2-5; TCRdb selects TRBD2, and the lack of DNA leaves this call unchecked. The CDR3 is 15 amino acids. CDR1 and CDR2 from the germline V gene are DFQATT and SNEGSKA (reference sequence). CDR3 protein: CSASSGASHQETQYF.

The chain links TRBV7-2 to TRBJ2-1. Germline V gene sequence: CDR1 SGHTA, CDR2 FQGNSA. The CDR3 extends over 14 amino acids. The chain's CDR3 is CASSRDRSYNEQFF.

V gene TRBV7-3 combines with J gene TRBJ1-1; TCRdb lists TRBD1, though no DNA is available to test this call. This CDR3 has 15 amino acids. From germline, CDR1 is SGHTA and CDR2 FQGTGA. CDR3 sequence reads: CASSLSGAGSTEAFF.

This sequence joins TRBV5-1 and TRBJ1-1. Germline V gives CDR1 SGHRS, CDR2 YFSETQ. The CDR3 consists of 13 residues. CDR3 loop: CASSPSIDTEAFF.

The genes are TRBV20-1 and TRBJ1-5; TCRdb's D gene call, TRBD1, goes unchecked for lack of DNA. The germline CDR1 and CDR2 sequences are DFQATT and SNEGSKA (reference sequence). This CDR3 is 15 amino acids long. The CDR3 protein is CSARDRGYSNQPQHF.

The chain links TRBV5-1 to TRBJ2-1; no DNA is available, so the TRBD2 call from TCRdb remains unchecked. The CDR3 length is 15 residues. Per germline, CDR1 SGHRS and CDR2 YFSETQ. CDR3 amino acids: CASSLAAGGPAEQFF. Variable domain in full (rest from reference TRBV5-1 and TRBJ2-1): KAGVTQTPRYLIKTRGQQVTLSCSPISGHRSVSWYQQTPGQGLQFLFEYFSETQRNKGNFPGRFSGRQFSNSRSEMNVSTLELGDSALYLCASSLAAGGPAEQFFGPGTRLTVL.

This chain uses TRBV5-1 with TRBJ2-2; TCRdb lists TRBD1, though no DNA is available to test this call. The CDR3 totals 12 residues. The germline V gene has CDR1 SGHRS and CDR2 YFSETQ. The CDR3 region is CASAPGGGELFF.

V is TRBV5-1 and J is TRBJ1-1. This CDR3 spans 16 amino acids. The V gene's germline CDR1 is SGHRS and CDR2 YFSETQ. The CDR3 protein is CASSFAPGGGYTEAFF.

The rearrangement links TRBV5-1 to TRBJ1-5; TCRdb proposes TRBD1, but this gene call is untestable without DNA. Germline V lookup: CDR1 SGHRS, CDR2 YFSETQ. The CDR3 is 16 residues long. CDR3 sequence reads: CASSPFPGQTNQPQHF. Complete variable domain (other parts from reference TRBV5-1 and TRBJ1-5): KAGVTQTPRYLIKTRGQQVTLSCSPISGHRSVSWYQQTPGQGLQFLFEYFSETQRNKGNFPGRFSGRQFSNSRSEMNVSTLELGDSALYLCASSPFPGQTNQPQHFGDGTRLSIL.

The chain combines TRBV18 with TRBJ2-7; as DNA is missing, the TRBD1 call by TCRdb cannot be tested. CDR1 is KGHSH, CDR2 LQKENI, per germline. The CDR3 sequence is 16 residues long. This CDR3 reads CASSPSRAGTGDEQYF.

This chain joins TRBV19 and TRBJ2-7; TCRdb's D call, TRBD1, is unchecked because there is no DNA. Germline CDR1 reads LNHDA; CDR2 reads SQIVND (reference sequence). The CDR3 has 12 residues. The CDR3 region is CASGGTGGEQYF.

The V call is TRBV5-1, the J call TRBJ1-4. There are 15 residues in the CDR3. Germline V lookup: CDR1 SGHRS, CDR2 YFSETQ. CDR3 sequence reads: CASSLGTGFGEKLFF.

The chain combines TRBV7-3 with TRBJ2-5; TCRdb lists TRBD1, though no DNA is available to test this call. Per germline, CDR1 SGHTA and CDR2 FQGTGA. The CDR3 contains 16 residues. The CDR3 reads CASSIQGGGGGETQYF.

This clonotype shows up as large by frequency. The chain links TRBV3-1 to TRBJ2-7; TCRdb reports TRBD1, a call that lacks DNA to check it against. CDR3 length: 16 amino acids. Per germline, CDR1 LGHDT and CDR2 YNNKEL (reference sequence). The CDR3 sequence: CASSLAGGESSYEQYF.

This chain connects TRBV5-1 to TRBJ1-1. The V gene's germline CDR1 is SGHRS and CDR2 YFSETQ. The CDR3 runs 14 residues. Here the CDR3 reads CASSLGGLGTEAFF.

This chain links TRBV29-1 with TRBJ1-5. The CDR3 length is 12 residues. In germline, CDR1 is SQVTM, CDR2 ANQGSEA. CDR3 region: CSVGGSNQPQHF. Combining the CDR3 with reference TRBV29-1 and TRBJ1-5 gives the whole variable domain SAVISQKPSRDICQRGTSLTIQCQVDSQVTMMFWYRQQPGQSLTLIATANQGSEATYESGFVIDKFPISRPNLTFSTLTVSNMSPEDSSIYLCSVGGSNQPQHFGDGTRLSIL.